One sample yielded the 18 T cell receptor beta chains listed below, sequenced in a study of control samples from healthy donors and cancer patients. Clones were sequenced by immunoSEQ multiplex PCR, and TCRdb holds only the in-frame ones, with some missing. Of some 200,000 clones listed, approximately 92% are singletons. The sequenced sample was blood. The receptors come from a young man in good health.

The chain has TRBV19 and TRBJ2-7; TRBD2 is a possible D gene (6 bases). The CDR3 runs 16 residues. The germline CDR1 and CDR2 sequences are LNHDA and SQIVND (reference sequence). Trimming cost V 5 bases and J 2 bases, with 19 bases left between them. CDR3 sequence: CASSLKIFGGAYEQYF. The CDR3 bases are TGTGCCAGTAGTCTAAAAATCTTCGGCGGGGCCTACGAGCAGTACTTC.

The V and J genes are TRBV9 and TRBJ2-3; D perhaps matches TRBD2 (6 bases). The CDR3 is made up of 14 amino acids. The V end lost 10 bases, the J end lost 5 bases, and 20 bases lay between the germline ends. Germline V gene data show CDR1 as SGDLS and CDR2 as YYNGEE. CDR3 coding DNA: TGTGCCGGCAACAGCGGGCCTTGGGGAGATACGCAGTATTTT. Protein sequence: CAGNSGPWGDTQYF.

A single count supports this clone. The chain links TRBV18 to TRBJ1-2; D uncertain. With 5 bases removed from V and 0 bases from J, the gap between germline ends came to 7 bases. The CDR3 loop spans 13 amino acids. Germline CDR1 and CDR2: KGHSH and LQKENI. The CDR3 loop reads CASSTRSNYGYTF. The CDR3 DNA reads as TGTGCCAGCTCAACGAGATCTAACTATGGCTACACCTTC.

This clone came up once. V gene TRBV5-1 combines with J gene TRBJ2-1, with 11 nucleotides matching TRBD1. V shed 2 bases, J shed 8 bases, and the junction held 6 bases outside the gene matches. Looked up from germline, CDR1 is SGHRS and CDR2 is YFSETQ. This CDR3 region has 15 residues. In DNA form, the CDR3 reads TGCGCCAGCAGCTTTTCGGGACAGGGGGTCTATGAGCAGTTCTTC. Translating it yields CASSFSGQGVYEQFF.

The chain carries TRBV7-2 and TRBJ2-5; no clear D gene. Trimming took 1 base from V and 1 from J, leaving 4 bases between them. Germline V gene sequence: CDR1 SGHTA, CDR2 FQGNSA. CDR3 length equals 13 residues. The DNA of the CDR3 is TGTGCCAGCAGCTTAGGAGGCCAAGAGACCCAGTACTTC. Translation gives CASSLGGQETQYF.

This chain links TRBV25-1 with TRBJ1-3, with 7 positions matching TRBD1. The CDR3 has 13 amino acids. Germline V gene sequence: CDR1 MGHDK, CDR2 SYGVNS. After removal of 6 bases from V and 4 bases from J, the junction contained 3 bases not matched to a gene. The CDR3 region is CASRETGGNTIYF. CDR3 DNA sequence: TGTGCCAGCAGAGAGACAGGGGGAAACACCATATATTTT.

CDR3 DNA sequence: TGTGCCAGCAGTTTAACGGGACAGGGGAAGGGAAACACCATATATTTT. Encoded protein: CASSLTGQGKGNTIYF. V is TRBV6-5 and J is TRBJ1-3, with TRBD1 matching over 10 bases. The CDR3 extends over 16 amino acids. V shed 4 bases, J shed 4 bases, and the junction held 7 bases outside the gene matches. Germline-derived CDR1 and CDR2 are MNHEY and SVGAGI.

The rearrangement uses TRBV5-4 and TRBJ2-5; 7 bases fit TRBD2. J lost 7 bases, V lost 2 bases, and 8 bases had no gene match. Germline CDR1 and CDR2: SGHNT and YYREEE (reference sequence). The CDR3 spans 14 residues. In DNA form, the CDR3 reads TGTGCCAGCAGCTTAGTGGCGGGGGAGGGGACCCAGTACTTC. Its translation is CASSLVAGEGTQYF.

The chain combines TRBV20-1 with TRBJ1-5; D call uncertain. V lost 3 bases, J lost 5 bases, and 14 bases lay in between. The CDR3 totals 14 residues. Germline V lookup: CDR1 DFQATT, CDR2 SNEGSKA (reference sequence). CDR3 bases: TGCAGTGCTAGTGTGGGAACGGGGTATCAGCCCCAGCATTTT. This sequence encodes CSASVGTGYQPQHF.

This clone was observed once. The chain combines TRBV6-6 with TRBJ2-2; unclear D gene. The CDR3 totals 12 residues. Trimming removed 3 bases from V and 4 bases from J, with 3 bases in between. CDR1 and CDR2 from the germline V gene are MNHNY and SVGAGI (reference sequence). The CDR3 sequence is CASSYFTGELFF. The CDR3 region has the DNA TGTGCCAGCAGTTATTTCACCGGGGAGCTGTTTTTT.

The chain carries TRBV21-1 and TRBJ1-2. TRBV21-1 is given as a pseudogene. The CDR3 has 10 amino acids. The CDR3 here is CASVDPGYTF. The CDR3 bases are TGTGCCAGTGTCGACCCGGGCTACACCTTC.

DNA for the CDR3: TGCGCCAGCAGCTCGGACGGGTACGAGCAGTACTTC. Protein product: CASSSDGYEQYF. The gene calls are TRBV5-1 and TRBJ2-7, with unresolved D. The length of the CDR3 is 12 residues. Germline V gene sequence: CDR1 SGHRS, CDR2 YFSETQ. Trimming left V 3 bases short and J 4 bases short, with 8 bases between. Looking up the rest from reference TRBV5-1 and TRBJ2-7 gives the full variable domain: KAGVTQTPRYLIKTRGQQVTLSCSPISGHRSVSWYQQTPGQGLQFLFEYFSETQRNKGNFPGRFSGRQFSNSRSEMNVSTLELGDSALYLCASSSDGYEQYFGPGTRLTVT.

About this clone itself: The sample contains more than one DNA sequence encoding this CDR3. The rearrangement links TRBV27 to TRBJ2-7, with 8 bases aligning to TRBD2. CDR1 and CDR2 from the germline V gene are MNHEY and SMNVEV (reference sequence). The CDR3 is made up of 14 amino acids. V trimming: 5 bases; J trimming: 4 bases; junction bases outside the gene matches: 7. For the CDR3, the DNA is TGTGCCAGCAGTCTGCTAAGCGGGGGTTACGAGCAGTACTTC. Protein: CASSLLSGGYEQYF.

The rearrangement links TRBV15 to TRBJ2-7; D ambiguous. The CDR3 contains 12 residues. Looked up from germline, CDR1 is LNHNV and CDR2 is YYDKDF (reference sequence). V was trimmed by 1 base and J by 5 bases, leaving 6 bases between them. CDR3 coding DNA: TGTGCCACCAGCAGAGTCGGAGACGAGCAGTACTTC. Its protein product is CATSRVGDEQYF.

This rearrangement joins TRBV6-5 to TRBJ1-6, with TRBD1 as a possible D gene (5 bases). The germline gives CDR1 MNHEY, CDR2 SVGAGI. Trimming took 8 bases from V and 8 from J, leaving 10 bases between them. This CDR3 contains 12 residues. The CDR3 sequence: CASGASDSPLHF. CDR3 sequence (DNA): TGTGCCAGCGGGGCCTCTGATTCACCCCTCCACTTT.

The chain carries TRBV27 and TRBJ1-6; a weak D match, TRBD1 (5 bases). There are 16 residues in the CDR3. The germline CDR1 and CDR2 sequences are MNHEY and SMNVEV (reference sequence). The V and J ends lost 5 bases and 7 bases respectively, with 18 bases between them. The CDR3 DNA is TGTGCCAGCAGTCTGACTTGGGGGGTAGGGAATTCACCCCTCCACTTT. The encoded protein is CASSLTWGVGNSPLHF.

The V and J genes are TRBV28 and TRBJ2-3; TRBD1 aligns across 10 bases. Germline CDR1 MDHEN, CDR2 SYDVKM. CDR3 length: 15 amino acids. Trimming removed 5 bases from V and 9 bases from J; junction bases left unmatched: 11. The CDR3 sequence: CASSEEGQGRSTQYF. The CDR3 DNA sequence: TGTGCCAGCAGTGAAGAGGGACAGGGGCGATCGACGCAGTATTTT.

CDR3 sequence: CASSQGRQGQGSYEQYF. DNA of the CDR3: TGCGCCAGCAGCCAAGGACGTCAAGGGCAGGGGAGCTACGAGCAGTACTTC. This chain links TRBV4-1 with TRBJ2-7; D is possibly TRBD1 (6 bases). The CDR3 length is 17 residues. Trimming pared 1 base from V and 3 bases from J, leaving 19 bases between. CDR1 MGHRA and CDR2 YSYEKL come from the germline V gene.